The entry below gives a single T cell receptor beta chain sequence along with its context. Each molecule of TCR cDNA was tagged with one unique molecular identifier. TCRdb re-called the 5' RACE reads through MiXCR, storing one row per CDR3 protein. This sample has 75,000 or so distinct CDR3 sequences, with 8% found just once. Time point noted: sample taken at primary tumor resection. Sequencing of whole RNA from tumor, nontumor lung or frozen PBMC involved no sorting. This entry belongs to a study of spatial heterogeneity in lung cancer. The wider study: More beta-chain than alpha-chain sequences were consistently detected.

V gave up 6 bases and J gave up 0 bases, with 14 bases separating them. Germline loops: CDR1 SGHAT, CDR2 FQNNGV. The CDR3 loop spans 15 amino acids. The sequences come from PBMCs, collected at surgery. The chain uses TRBV11-2 and TRBJ1-1; weak D call: TRBD1 (5 bases). This clonotype was sampled from a male donor with early-stage non-small cell lung cancer. CDR3 loop: CASRRQLRVNTEAFF. The CDR3 DNA sequence: TGTGCCAGCAGGAGACAGTTAAGAGTGAACACTGAAGCTTTCTTT.